This T cell receptor (beta chain) derives from a study of blood T cells in healthy people across ages. A J-beta primer mix and a sample-barcoded 5' primer were used in a second PCR of about 7 to 12 cycles. A minimum of 2.5 million CDR3-containing paired-end reads was obtained for each sample. TCRdb itself ran the 5' RACE reads through MiXCR, one entry per CDR3 protein. The sample lists about 970,000 distinct CDR3 sequences; 51% were seen once. Study results and limitations: The donors' CMV status was not determined, possibly confounding changes in expanded clonotypes. Strongly correlated with naive T cell percentage was TCR beta diversity.

This clonotype was seen once. What it recognizes is unknown. This TCR came from a woman between 55 and 75 years old in good health. Sequences were obtained from blood.

The chain's CDR3 is CASSGEWNQPQHF. The CDR3, as DNA: TGTGCCAGCAGTGGGGAGTGGAATCAGCCCCAGCATTTT. The chain recombines TRBV6-1 with TRBJ1-5; no definite D call. Germline CDR1 reads MNHNS; CDR2 reads SASEGT. This CDR3 is 13 amino acids long. V lost 4 bases and J 4 bases, leaving 8 bases between the germline ends.